This record covers a single T cell receptor beta chain. RNA was extracted and reverse transcribed into cDNA as the sequencing template. Libraries were prepared by immunoSEQ multiplex PCR; TCRdb keeps only in-frame clonotypes and omits some of them. The data show 100,000 to 120,000 clones, less than 60% seen once. Stated treatment: oral pan-JAK inhibitor, 5-10 mg twice daily. The CDR3 loop spans 13 amino acids. Germline V gene sequence: CDR1 SGHTA, CDR2 FQGNSA. Trimming stripped 5 bases from V and 8 bases from J, with 13 bases between. These data originate in a study of CD8+ T cells in alopecia areata. The V and J genes are TRBV7-2 and TRBJ2-1; possible D gene TRBD1, 6 bases. Specimen: CD4+ T cells sorted from blood, collected at week 24, from a patient treated with tofacitinib. This TCR came from a human donor with alopecia areata. CDR3 in DNA: TGTGCCAGCAGCGCACAGGGATTGCATGAGCAGTTCTTC. This sequence encodes CASSAQGLHEQFF. The complete variable domain, with remaining parts taken from reference TRBV7-2 and TRBJ2-1, reads GAGVSQSPSNKVTEKGKDVELRCDPISGHTALYWYRQSLGQGLEFLIYFQGNSAPDKSGLPSDRFSAERTGGSVSTLTIQRTQQEDSAVYLCASSAQGLHEQFFGPGTRLTVL.